Each of the 2 T cell receptor beta chains below was sequenced from the same sample in a study of patients and donors after allogeneic stem cell transplantation. TCRdb ran MiXCR on the RT-PCR reads and lists one entry per CDR3 protein. The table records about 89,000 distinct CDR3 sequences, about 48% of them present only once. The sample taken for sequencing was blood, either unsorted or a sorted T cell fraction (not recorded which). The receptors stem from a human donor who was either an allogeneic HSCT recipient or a stem cell or donor lymphocyte infusion donor (not recorded which). It is not recorded whose cells these are; they may come from a transplant donor.

The rearrangement links TRBV12-3 or TRBV12-4 to TRBJ1-6; D not certain. Trimming shortened V by 3 bases and J by 10 bases, and 16 bases separated the two germline ends. This CDR3 contains 15 residues. The CDR3 here is CASSFFGKGRSPLHF. In DNA, the CDR3 is TGTGCCAGCAGTTTTTTCGGGAAAGGGAGGTCACCCCTCCACTTT.

This chain connects TRBV7-8 to TRBJ1-2, with D uncertain. Trimming stripped 3 bases from V and 4 bases from J, with 18 bases between. CDR1 and CDR2 from the germline V gene are SGHVS and FQNEAQ. The CDR3 length is 16 residues. CDR3 residues: CASSFDSGHPRYGYTF. The DNA for the CDR3 is TGTGCCAGCAGCTTCGATTCGGGCCATCCCCGCTATGGCTACACCTTC.